One sample yielded the 28 T cell receptor beta chains listed below, sequenced in a study of cytomegalovirus exposure and HLA in healthy donors. Clones were sequenced by immunoSEQ multiplex PCR, and TCRdb holds only the in-frame ones, with some missing. Here the sample spans 180,000 or so clones, approximately 87% being singletons. What was sequenced was PBMCs. The source is a woman aged 30 to 39 in good health and CMV-seronegative.

The rearrangement uses TRBV7-9 and TRBJ2-7; D may be TRBD1 (6 bases). The CDR3 extends over 14 amino acids. CDR1 and CDR2 from the germline V gene are SEHNR and FQNEAQ (reference sequence). V was cut by 3 bases and J by 2 bases, with 11 bases left in between. Here the CDR3 DNA reads TGTGCCAGCAGCTTGCAGGGGACGGCCTACGAGCAGTACTTC. Translated: CASSLQGTAYEQYF.

The chain recombines TRBV2 with TRBJ1-2; D gene ambiguous. The germline V and J ends were trimmed by 9 bases and 5 bases, with 13 bases remaining between them. The CDR3 runs to 12 residues. Germline values: CDR1 SNHLY, CDR2 FYNNEI. CDR3 residues: CASRQLLYGYTF. The CDR3, as DNA: TGTGCCAGTAGACAACTCCTGTATGGCTACACCTTC.

The chain is built from TRBV13 and TRBJ1-4; 8 nucleotides align to TRBD1. From germline, CDR1 is PRHDT and CDR2 FYEKMQ (reference sequence). The CDR3 runs 16 residues. V shed 5 bases and J 3 bases; nucleotides not matched to a gene: 8. As DNA, the CDR3 is TGTGCCAGCAGCCACGGACAGGGTTTAGCTAATGAAAAACTGTTTTTT. Its protein is CASSHGQGLANEKLFF.

The rearrangement joins TRBV7-9 to TRBJ2-2; D gene ambiguous. The CDR3 extends over 11 amino acids. The germline V gene has CDR1 SEHNR and CDR2 FQNEAQ (reference sequence). Trimming stripped 3 bases from V and 6 bases from J, with 2 bases between. CDR3 sequence: CASSFAGELFF. The CDR3 nucleotides read TGTGCCAGCAGCTTCGCCGGGGAGCTGTTTTTT.

CDR3 residues: CASSEYKVDRGLMDTQYF. The CDR3 bases are TGTGCCAGCAGTGAATATAAGGTGGACAGGGGATTAATGGATACGCAGTATTTT. This chain uses TRBV25-1 with TRBJ2-3; TRBD1 matches at 9 bases. CDR1 and CDR2 from the germline V gene are MGHDK and SYGVNS. This CDR3 comprises 18 residues. Germline trimming cut 0 bases from V and 6 bases from J; bases unmatched to any gene: 13.

The chain is built from TRBV5-1 and TRBJ2-3; D gene ambiguous. V shed 3 bases and J shed 3 bases, with 14 bases lying between them. The CDR3 length is 15 residues. Per germline, CDR1 SGHRS and CDR2 YFSETQ. The CDR3 here is CASSYSSGTTDTQYF. In DNA form, the CDR3 reads TGCGCCAGCAGCTACTCTAGTGGCACTACAGATACGCAGTATTTT.

The rearrangement joins TRBV27 to TRBJ2-7; weak D call: TRBD1 (5 bases). Trimming cost V 4 bases and J 3 bases, with 7 bases left between them. Germline V CDR1 and CDR2: MNHEY, SMNVEV (reference sequence). This CDR3 has 12 residues. Written as DNA, the CDR3 is TGTGCCAGCAGTTCCCAGGGCTACGAGCAGTACTTC. Protein sequence: CASSSQGYEQYF.

The rearrangement joins TRBV5-1 to TRBJ1-6; no reliable D call. V was pared by 0 bases and J by 0 bases, with 7 bases between. Germline loops: CDR1 SGHRS, CDR2 YFSETQ. The CDR3 is 16 amino acids. CDR3 sequence: CASSLVTGSYNSPLHF. CDR3 nucleotide sequence: TGCGCCAGCAGCTTGGTTACGGGCTCCTATAATTCACCCCTCCACTTT.

V gene TRBV7-6 combines with J gene TRBJ2-1; D unclear. The CDR3 has 15 residues. Trimming removed 1 base at V and 0 bases at J, with 7 bases between. From germline, CDR1 is SGHVS and CDR2 FNYEAQ. The CDR3 region is CASSLDMSSYNEQFF. The CDR3 region has the DNA TGTGCCAGCAGCTTAGATATGAGCTCCTACAATGAGCAGTTCTTC. Together with reference TRBV7-6 and TRBJ2-1, the CDR3 gives the full variable domain: GAGVSQSPRYKVTKRGQDVALRCDPISGHVSLYWYRQALGQGPEFLTYFNYEAQQDKSGLPNDRFSAERPEGSISTLTIQRTEQRDSAMYRCASSLDMSSYNEQFFGPGTRLTVL.

This chain joins TRBV4-1 and TRBJ1-4, with D tentatively TRBD1 (5 bases). CDR3 length: 15 residues. Germline values: CDR1 MGHRA, CDR2 YSYEKL. Trimming shortened V by 4 bases and J by 2 bases, and 11 bases separated the two germline ends. CDR3 sequence reads: CASSPRGGTNEKLFF. For the CDR3, the DNA is TGCGCCAGCAGCCCTCGGGGGGGGACTAATGAAAAACTGTTTTTT.

This clone showed up just once. The J gene is TRBJ1-3, the V gene TRBV6-5; TRBD1 is a possible D gene (6 bases). V was cut by 5 bases and J by 6 bases, with 8 bases left in between. The CDR3 is made up of 12 amino acids. Per the germline V gene, CDR1 is MNHEY and CDR2 is SVGAGI. CDR3 in amino acids: CASSPGQNTIYF. CDR3 in DNA: TGTGCCAGCAGTCCGGGACAAAACACCATATATTTT.

This clone was detected a few times. The gene calls are TRBV5-1 and TRBJ1-6, with 8 bases fitting TRBD1. CDR3 length: 14 residues. J lost 9 bases, V lost 4 bases, and 6 bases had no gene match. In germline, CDR1 is SGHRS, CDR2 YFSETQ. The CDR3 reads CASSLGQGSSPLHF. The CDR3 DNA reads as TGCGCCAGCAGCCTCGGACAGGGAAGTTCACCCCTCCACTTT.

The V call is TRBV7-9, the J call TRBJ1-5, with 9 bases lining up with TRBD1. This CDR3 is built from 15 residues. J gave up 4 bases and V 5 bases, and 6 bases lay outside the gene matches. CDR1 SEHNR and CDR2 FQNEAQ come from the germline V gene (reference sequence). The CDR3 DNA reads as TGTGCCAGCAGCCTAGGGACAGGGTTGAATCAGCCCCAGCATTTT. Translating it yields CASSLGTGLNQPQHF.

The CDR3 DNA is TGTGCCAGCAGCCTACTCTTTTACGAGCAGTACTTC. Translation: CASSLLFYEQYF. This chain uses TRBV7-2 with TRBJ2-7; D unclear. Trimming left V 5 bases short and J 4 bases short, with 9 bases between. The CDR3 runs to 12 residues. The germline gives CDR1 SGHTA, CDR2 FQGNSA.

The rearrangement uses TRBV6-6 and TRBJ1-5; 7 bases agree with TRBD1. Trimming took 6 bases from V and 4 from J; bases not matched to a gene: 6. Germline V gives CDR1 MNHNY, CDR2 SVGAGI (reference sequence). The CDR3 loop spans 14 amino acids. CDR3 DNA: TGTGCCAGCAGACCCCGGACAGGTAATCAGCCCCAGCATTTT. This encodes CASRPRTGNQPQHF.

The V gene is TRBV27, the J gene TRBJ1-1; D gene uncertain. V was shortened by 4 bases and J by 2 bases, with 5 bases between the two germline ends. The CDR3 loop spans 12 amino acids. Germline V gives CDR1 MNHEY, CDR2 SMNVEV (reference sequence). In DNA form, the CDR3 reads TGTGCCAGCAGTTCCGTAAACACTGAAGCTTTCTTT. Amino acid sequence: CASSSVNTEAFF.

The chain links TRBV7-9 to TRBJ1-3, with a possible D match to TRBD1 (5 bases). The CDR3 length is 16 residues. The germline CDR1 and CDR2 sequences are SEHNR and FQNEAQ (reference sequence). Trimming stripped 4 bases from V and 0 bases from J, with 13 bases between. CDR3 sequence (DNA): TGTGCCAGCAGCTCCCGACAGATAAGCTCTGGAAACACCATATATTTT. Amino acids: CASSSRQISSGNTIYF.

CDR3 in amino acids: CASSQVAGPGQPQHF. CDR3 bases: TGCGCCAGCAGCCAAGTCGCAGGGCCGGGTCAGCCCCAGCATTTT. The V and J genes are TRBV4-1 and TRBJ1-5; possibly TRBD1 for D (5 bases). CDR1 is MGHRA and CDR2 is YSYEKL in the germline V gene. V gave up 1 base and J gave up 6 bases, with 13 bases separating them. This CDR3 is built from 15 residues.

This clone was seen a few times. The gene calls are TRBV7-9 and TRBJ2-2, with a possible D match to TRBD1 (5 bases). CDR1 and CDR2 from the germline V gene are SEHNR and FQNEAQ (reference sequence). With 5 bases removed from V and 2 bases from J, the gap between germline ends came to 12 bases. The CDR3 consists of 15 residues. The CDR3 region is CASSAQTDNTGELFF. Written as DNA, the CDR3 is TGTGCCAGCAGCGCCCAGACAGATAACACCGGGGAGCTGTTTTTT.

The V and J genes are TRBV18 and TRBJ1-2, with 8 bases fitting TRBD1. The germline CDR1 and CDR2 sequences are KGHSH and LQKENI. This CDR3 spans 15 amino acids. The V and J ends lost 6 bases and 8 bases, in that order; junction bases with no gene match: 14. CDR3 nucleotides: TGTGCCAGCTCGAATAGACAGGGGTTGACTGACGGCTACACCTTC. Protein sequence: CASSNRQGLTDGYTF.

The CDR3 region has the DNA TGCGCCAGCAGCTTGACTAGCGGGGGGGCTGAGCAGTTCTTC. Amino acids: CASSLTSGGAEQFF. The chain recombines TRBV5-1 with TRBJ2-1; 13 bases are a match to TRBD2. Germline V gene data show CDR1 as SGHRS and CDR2 as YFSETQ. With 1 base clipped from V and 9 bases from J, the junction kept 1 base outside the gene matches. The CDR3 covers 14 residues.

The CDR3 DNA is TGCGCCAGCAGCTCCGGTTCCGGTGACATTCAGTACTTC. Its translation: CASSSGSGDIQYF. The chain combines TRBV5-1 with TRBJ2-4; no firm D call. Looked up from germline, CDR1 is SGHRS and CDR2 is YFSETQ. V was shortened by 3 bases and J by 8 bases, with 12 bases between the two germline ends. The CDR3 has 13 residues.

The V and J genes are TRBV7-6 and TRBJ2-2, with D tentatively TRBD1 (5 bases). Germline lookup yields CDR1 SGHVS and CDR2 FNYEAQ. This CDR3 has 16 residues. Trimming removed 5 bases from V and 3 bases from J, with 16 bases in between. The CDR3 DNA sequence: TGTGCCAGCAGCGCCGGCGGATTCAGGGACACCGGGGAGCTGTTTTTT. This sequence encodes CASSAGGFRDTGELFF.

This clone was observed a single time. The V call is TRBV6-1, the J call TRBJ2-1, with 9 bases lining up with TRBD2. Germline-derived CDR1 and CDR2 are MNHNS and SASEGT. The ends lost 3 bases at V and 7 bases at J; junction bases unmatched: 7. The CDR3 runs to 15 residues. The CDR3: CASSDQAGGRNEQFF. For the CDR3, the DNA is TGTGCCAGCAGTGATCAGGCGGGGGGGCGTAATGAGCAGTTCTTC.

The V gene is TRBV27, the J gene TRBJ2-1; TRBD2 agrees at 13 bases. CDR3 length equals 16 residues. With V trimmed by 3 bases and J by 7 bases, 6 bases remained unmatched. CDR1 MNHEY and CDR2 SMNVEV come from the germline V gene (reference sequence). Written as DNA, the CDR3 is TGTGCCAGCAGTTTGGGTACTAGCGGGGGGGCTAATGAGCAGTTCTTC. Amino acids: CASSLGTSGGANEQFF.

The J gene is TRBJ2-5, the V gene TRBV2, with a weak D call TRBD1 (5 bases). The CDR3 runs 21 residues. Between the trimmed V and J ends, which lost 0 bases and 4 bases, there was a span of 30 bases. CDR1 and CDR2 from the germline V gene are SNHLY and FYNNEI. As DNA, the CDR3 is TGTGCCAGCAGTGAAGCCCAACCTCCATTGACAGTCGGTGGTTTTAGAGAGACCCAGTACTTC. Translation: CASSEAQPPLTVGGFRETQYF.

The chain joins TRBV18 to TRBJ2-1; D may be TRBD1 (6 bases). The CDR3 contains 13 residues. Germline lookup yields CDR1 KGHSH and CDR2 LQKENI. V lost 3 bases and J lost 7, with 10 bases in between. The DNA of the CDR3 is TGTGCCAGCTCACCCGAGGGGGAGAATGAGCAGTTCTTC. This gives the protein CASSPEGENEQFF. The full variable domain, rest sourced from reference TRBV18 and TRBJ2-1, is NAGVMQNPRHLVRRRGQEARLRCSPMKGHSHVYWYRQLPEEGLKFMVYLQKENIIDESGMPKERFSAEFPKEGPSILRIQQVVRGDSAAYFCASSPEGENEQFFGPGTRLTVL.

The chain is built from TRBV27 and TRBJ1-1; 9 bases are shared with TRBD1. This CDR3 region has 15 residues. Germline V gene data show CDR1 as MNHEY and CDR2 as SMNVEV (reference sequence). The V gene end was trimmed by 5 bases and the J gene end by 0 bases; junction bases not matched to a gene: 4. This CDR3 is CASSRTGGVNTEAFF. DNA for the CDR3: TGTGCCAGCAGTCGAACAGGGGGCGTGAACACTGAAGCTTTCTTT.